These T cell receptor beta chains were read from a single sample in a study of shared clonotypes between healthy human individuals. Sequencing was performed with immunoSEQ multiplex PCR; in TCRdb, only in-frame clones are kept and a portion is missing. This repertoire shows 400,000 or so clones, 96% found once; its top ten account for 0.32%. The sequencing input was memory CD8+ T cells sorted from blood. Every receptor here comes from a man between 25 and 39 years old in good health. Both conserved end residues are part of each CDR3. Each record gives: V gene, D gene, clone size, J gene, CDR3 protein, CDR3 DNA. D genes are given only for firm matches. Size tells how often a clone was seen (once, few, many) or the class of an expanded clone, and some rows leave it out.

TRBV5-1	NA	NA	TRBJ2-6	CASSLSRSGANVLTF	TGCGCCAGCAGCCTCTCGAGGTCTGGGGCCAACGTCCTGACTTTC
TRBV27	NA	NA	TRBJ2-7	CASSLGAPLTYEQYF	TGTGCCAGCAGTTTAGGGGCCCCGCTCACCTACGAGCAGTACTTC
TRBV5-1	NA	NA	TRBJ2-3	CASSGRRTDTQYF	TGCGCCAGCAGCGGCAGGAGAACAGATACGCAGTATTTT
TRBV28	NA	NA	TRBJ1-1	CASSFGGQAFF	TGTGCCAGCAGTTTTGGGGGCCAAGCTTTCTTT
TRBV5-1	NA	NA	TRBJ2-1	CASGRPPYNEQFF	TGCGCCAGCGGAAGACCCCCCTACAATGAGCAGTTCTTC
TRBV5-1	NA	NA	TRBJ2-2	CASSPGSSAQAANTGELFF	TGCGCCAGCAGCCCCGGGTCTAGCGCTCAGGCCGCGAACACCGGGGAGCTGTTTTTT
TRBV5-1	NA	NA	TRBJ1-2	CASSLGAGGDYGYTF	TGCGCCAGCAGCTTGGGGGCAGGCGGCGATTATGGCTACACCTTC
TRBV9	TRBD2	NA	TRBJ2-3	CASSTQGLAATDTQYF	TGTGCCAGCAGCACCCAAGGACTAGCGGCCACAGATACGCAGTATTTT
TRBV28	NA	NA	TRBJ2-7	CASTPPGTRHEQYF	TGTGCCAGCACCCCACCCGGGACACGCCACGAGCAGTACTTC
TRBV7-2	NA	NA	TRBJ2-3	CASSEGVGDSTDTQYF	TGTGCCAGCAGCGAAGGGGTAGGGGACAGCACAGATACGCAGTATTTT
TRBV5-1	NA	NA	TRBJ2-5	CATSISQGEGTQYF	TGCGCCACCTCGATCTCTCAGGGTGAAGGGACCCAGTACTTC
TRBV27	TRBD1	NA	TRBJ2-7	CASSLAPGQGSYEQYF	TGTGCCAGCAGTTTAGCACCGGGACAGGGTAGCTACGAGCAGTACTTC
TRBV6-5	NA	NA	TRBJ1-2	CASSSAWGAGYGYTF	TGTGCCAGCAGTTCCGCGTGGGGGGCGGGTTATGGCTACACCTTC
TRBV6-6	NA	once	TRBJ1-5	CASSRGTEYSNQPQHF	TGTGCCAGCAGCCGCGGGACGGAGTATAGCAATCAGCCCCAGCATTTT
TRBV4-1	NA	NA	TRBJ2-7	CASSQGAGFISYEQYF	TGCGCCAGCAGCCAAGGAGCAGGTTTTATTTCCTACGAGCAGTACTTC